This is a list of T cell receptor beta chains from one sample in a study of early T cells in non-severe SARS-CoV-2 infection. TCRdb reprocessed the 5' RACE reads via MiXCR and lists one record per CDR3 protein. This sample has tens of thousands of distinct CDR3 sequences, with around 10% found just once. The sequenced sample was whole blood. The receptors were sampled from an adult who was a healthcare worker with PCR-confirmed SARS-CoV-2 infection or an uninfected control (not recorded which). The CDR3 runs from the conserved cysteine through the conserved F or W. A D gene is named only where the DNA matches it firmly. Expanded clones are given a class, and other clones once, few, many or no size at all.

D: .
V: TRBV5-5
size: many
J: TRBJ2-2
DNA: TGTGCCAGCAGCCCCGGTCCCGGGGAGCTGTTTTTT
CDR3: CASSPGPGELFF

D: .
V: TRBV3-1
size: medium-sized
J: TRBJ1-2
DNA: TGTGCCAGCAGCCAAGTTTCCGGCTACACCTTC
CDR3: CASSQVSGYTF

D: .
V: TRBV5-5
size: many
J: TRBJ2-4
DNA: TGTGCCAGCAGCTTGGCGGCCATCGGGGCGAACATTCAGTACTTC
CDR3: CASSLAAIGANIQYF

D: .
V: TRBV7-6
size: .
J: TRBJ1-1
DNA: TGTGCCAGCAGCTTAGGAGAGGGGAACACTGAAGCTTTCTTT
CDR3: CASSLGEGNTEAFF

D: TRBD1
V: TRBV6-2/TRBV6-3
size: many
J: TRBJ2-1
DNA: TGTGCCAGCAAGGGACAGGGGGACAATGAGCAGTTCTTC
CDR3: CASKGQGDNEQFF

D: .
V: TRBV6-5
size: many
J: TRBJ2-3
DNA: TGTGCCAGCAGTTCCCCTCGGGGAGGCACAGATACGCAGTATTTT
CDR3: CASSSPRGGTDTQYF

D: .
V: TRBV5-1
size: many
J: TRBJ2-1
DNA: TGCGCCAGCAGCCTCTTGGATGCCAATGAGCAGTTCTTC
CDR3: CASSLLDANEQFF

D: .
V: TRBV7-8
size: many
J: TRBJ2-5
DNA: TGTGCCAGCAGCCTACGGGCCGGGGAGACCCAGTACTTC
CDR3: CASSLRAGETQYF

D: TRBD1
V: TRBV10-2
size: .
J: TRBJ2-5
DNA: TGCGCCAGCAGGCCCAGGACAGGACCGCCCCAAGAGACCCAGTACTTC
CDR3: CASRPRTGPPQETQYF

D: TRBD1
V: TRBV29-1
size: .
J: TRBJ2-1
DNA: TGCAGCGTCGGGACAGGGTACAATGAGCAGTTCTTC
CDR3: CSVGTGYNEQFF

D: TRBD1
V: TRBV6-2/TRBV6-3
size: many
J: TRBJ1-1
DNA: TGTGCCAGCAGTCGAGGGGGCCCGAACACTGAAGCTTTCTTT
CDR3: CASSRGGPNTEAFF

D: .
V: TRBV24-1
size: many
J: TRBJ2-3
DNA: TGTGCCACCAGTGATTCTAGGGGAAGGGCAGATACGCAGTATTTT
CDR3: CATSDSRGRADTQYF

D: TRBD2
V: TRBV19
size: .
J: TRBJ2-7
DNA: TGTGCCAGTAGTGCACTACTAGCGGGATCCTACGAGCAGTACTTC
CDR3: CASSALLAGSYEQYF

D: .
V: TRBV12-3/TRBV12-4
size: few
J: TRBJ2-1
DNA: TGTGCCAGCAACCCCCGACTAAGGGACAATGAGCAGTTCTTC
CDR3: CASNPRLRDNEQFF

D: .
V: TRBV7-2
size: .
J: TRBJ2-7
DNA: TGTGCCAGCAGCTCACGCAGGGGAAAAAGCTCCTACGAGCAGTACTTC
CDR3: CASSSRRGKSSYEQYF

D: TRBD1
V: TRBV12-3/TRBV12-4
size: many
J: TRBJ2-5
DNA: TGTGCCAGCAGTCCTCGACAGGGGGAGACCCAGTACTTC
CDR3: CASSPRQGETQYF

D: TRBD2
V: TRBV20-1
size: many
J: TRBJ2-7
DNA: TGCAGTGCTAACCCCATGGGGGGAGGGTACGTTGACGAGCAGTACTTC
CDR3: CSANPMGGGYVDEQYF

D: TRBD2
V: TRBV29-1
size: many
J: TRBJ2-7
DNA: TGCAGCGTTGGAATTGGGACTAGATTATACGAGCAGTACTTC
CDR3: CSVGIGTRLYEQYF

D: .
V: TRBV18
size: once
J: TRBJ2-3
DNA: TGTGCCAGCTCACCACCGGACGGCGGATCTAGCACAGATACGCAGTATTTT
CDR3: CASSPPDGGSSTDTQYF

D: .
V: TRBV7-8
size: .
J: TRBJ1-1
DNA: TGTGCCAGCAGCCCCGAACCTATGCAAGGGGAAGCTTTCTTT
CDR3: CASSPEPMQGEAFF

D: TRBD1
V: TRBV5-1
size: many
J: TRBJ2-7
DNA: TGCGCCAGCAGCTTGGAGGGGGACAGGGACGAGCAGTACTTC
CDR3: CASSLEGDRDEQYF

D: TRBD2
V: TRBV24-1
size: many
J: TRBJ2-2
DNA: TGTGCCACCAGTGATCTAGCGGGAGGAAACACCGGGGAGCTGTTTTTT
CDR3: CATSDLAGGNTGELFF

D: .
V: TRBV30
size: .
J: TRBJ2-1
DNA: TGTGCCTGGAGTGGGGGACCGCTCAATGAGCAGTTCTTC
CDR3: CAWSGGPLNEQFF

D: .
V: TRBV9
size: .
J: TRBJ1-1
DNA: TGTGCCAGCAGCTTTAGGGGGGGAGGCACTGAAGCTTTCTTT
CDR3: CASSFRGGGTEAFF

D: .
V: TRBV30
size: many
J: TRBJ1-1
DNA: TGTGCCTGGAGTTGGAGCACGAACACTGAAGCTTTCTTT
CDR3: CAWSWSTNTEAFF

D: TRBD1
V: TRBV19
size: many
J: TRBJ2-3
DNA: TGTGCCAGTAGTAGATCACAGGGGGGAAGACCTAGCACAGATACGCAGTATTTT
CDR3: CASSRSQGGRPSTDTQYF

D: TRBD1
V: TRBV18
size: many
J: TRBJ1-1
DNA: TGTGCCAGCTCTGAGACAGGGGGCACTGAAGCTTTCTTT
CDR3: CASSETGGTEAFF

D: .
V: TRBV30
size: .
J: TRBJ1-6
DNA: TGTGCCTGGAGTGTACGTGGAAGTAATTCACCCCTCCACTTT
CDR3: CAWSVRGSNSPLHF

D: TRBD2
V: TRBV28
size: many
J: TRBJ2-1
DNA: TGTGCCAGCACTAGCGGGATCTACAATGAGCAGTTCTTC
CDR3: CASTSGIYNEQFF

D: TRBD2
V: TRBV9
size: many
J: TRBJ2-2
DNA: TGTGCCAGCAGCGTAGACGCGAGGAGTAGCGGGTGGGACACCGGGGAGCTGTTTTTT
CDR3: CASSVDARSSGWDTGELFF

D: .
V: TRBV7-9
size: .
J: TRBJ1-6
DNA: TGTGCCAGCAGCCTTCCGGCAGGAGGCTCACCCCTCCACTTT
CDR3: CASSLPAGGSPLHF

D: TRBD2
V: TRBV2
size: many
J: TRBJ2-7
DNA: TGTGCCAGCAAGGGGACTAGAAACTCCTACGAGCAGTACTTC
CDR3: CASKGTRNSYEQYF

D: .
V: TRBV27
size: many
J: TRBJ2-3
DNA: TGTGCCAGCCGGGCCCTTGGGGGGACAGATACGCAGTATTTT
CDR3: CASRALGGTDTQYF

D: TRBD1
V: TRBV20-1
size: .
J: TRBJ2-7
DNA: TGCAGTGCTAAAGACAGGGTGAACTCCTACGAGCAGTACTTC
CDR3: CSAKDRVNSYEQYF

D: .
V: TRBV6-6
size: many
J: TRBJ2-5
DNA: TGTGCCAGCAGTTACTCGAGTGGGGGGCCTGGACAAGAGACCCAGTACTTC
CDR3: CASSYSSGGPGQETQYF

D: .
V: TRBV20-1
size: many
J: TRBJ2-7
DNA: TGCAGTGCGGTCTCCGCGGGCCAAATCTACGAGCAGTACTTC
CDR3: CSAVSAGQIYEQYF